The 32 T cell receptor beta chains below were found in one sample sequenced in a study of shared clonotypes between healthy human individuals. Data came from immunoSEQ multiplex PCR; TCRdb stores just in-frame clones and leaves some out. The sample records roughly 590,000 clones, about 95% being singletons. Terminally differentiated effector memory CD45RA+ cells were left out of the naive CD8 fraction, which was CD45RO-negative and positively selected for CCR7. Sequencing used naive CD8+ T cells sorted from blood. The receptors shown here come from a woman aged 25-40 years in good health.

The gene calls are TRBV27 and TRBJ2-7, with TRBD1 matching over 9 bases. V lost 5 bases to trimming and J lost 3 bases; unmatched junction nucleotides: 2. The CDR3 runs to 13 residues. Looked up from germline, CDR1 is MNHEY and CDR2 is SMNVEV (reference sequence). In DNA form, the CDR3 reads TGTGCCAGCAGTGAGACAGGGGGCTACGAGCAGTACTTC. Its protein is CASSETGGYEQYF.

The chain joins TRBV19 to TRBJ1-5; possible D gene TRBD1, 6 bases. Trimming removed 3 bases at V and 7 bases at J, with 16 bases between. The CDR3 is 15 residues long. Germline CDR1 LNHDA, CDR2 SQIVND (reference sequence). CDR3 DNA sequence: TGTGCCAGTAGTATCTGGGTCGGGGGGCTCCAGCCCCAGCATTTT. Encoded protein: CASSIWVGGLQPQHF.

This chain links TRBV6-1 with TRBJ2-7; 10 bases match TRBD1. V lost 5 bases, J lost 3 bases, and 4 bases stayed unmatched. The germline CDR1 and CDR2 sequences are MNHNS and SASEGT. This CDR3 comprises 14 residues. Here the CDR3 reads CASSTTGGSYEQYF. The CDR3, as DNA: TGTGCCAGCAGTACGACAGGGGGCAGCTACGAGCAGTACTTC.

The V call is TRBV11-1, the J call TRBJ2-2; 7 nucleotides match TRBD1. The trim removed 6 bases at V and 3 bases at J, leaving 16 bases unmatched. This CDR3 is 18 amino acids long. Germline loops: CDR1 SGHAT, CDR2 FQDESV (reference sequence). The CDR3 DNA reads as TGTGCCAGCAGTTCTACCACGGACAGGAAAGTTTACACCGGGGAGCTGTTTTTT. This translates into CASSSTTDRKVYTGELFF. Full variable domain (missing parts from reference TRBV11-1 and TRBJ2-2): EAEVAQSPRYKITEKSQAVAFWCDPISGHATLYWYRQILGQGPELLVQFQDESVVDDSQLPKDRFSAERLKGVDSTLKIQPAELGDSAMYLCASSSTTDRKVYTGELFFGEGSRLTVL.

The chain links TRBV27 to TRBJ1-5; the D gene is possibly TRBD1 (6 bases). In germline, CDR1 is MNHEY, CDR2 SMNVEV (reference sequence). The CDR3 is made up of 15 amino acids. Trimming took 8 bases from V and 5 from J, leaving 19 bases between them. CDR3 coding DNA: TGTGCCAGCCGTTGGGGGGGCGCGGGACATCAGCCCCAGCATTTT. Translated: CASRWGGAGHQPQHF.

This clone was detected only a few times. The chain carries TRBV2 and TRBJ1-2; the D is unclear. CDR1 and CDR2 from the germline V gene are SNHLY and FYNNEI. The CDR3 is 11 amino acids. V was trimmed by 8 bases and J by 9 bases, leaving 13 bases between them. The CDR3 nucleotides are TGTGCCAGCCTAGGGTTGGGAAGCTACACCTTC. Its translation is CASLGLGSYTF. Together with reference TRBV2 and TRBJ1-2, the CDR3 gives the full variable domain: EPEVTQTPSHQVTQMGQEVILRCVPISNHLYFYWYRQILGQKVEFLVSFYNNEISEKSEIFDDQFSVERPDGSNFTLKIRSTKLEDSAMYFCASLGLGSYTFGSGTRLTVV.

This chain joins TRBV19 and TRBJ2-3; D assignment may be TRBD1 or TRBD2 (5 bases each). There are 16 residues in the CDR3. The germline CDR1 and CDR2 sequences are LNHDA and SQIVND (reference sequence). The ends were cut back, 3 bases at V and 2 bases at J, with 15 bases in the middle. The CDR3, as DNA: TGTGCCAGTAGTATTTTGGCAGTAGGGACCACAGATACGCAGTATTTT. Translation gives CASSILAVGTTDTQYF.

About this clone itself: Other nucleotide sequences in the sample specify the same CDR3. The chain has TRBV5-6 and TRBJ1-1, with D possibly being TRBD1 (6 bases). Germline V gene lookup returns CDR1 SGHDT and CDR2 YYEEEE. The V end was cut by 3 bases, the J end by 5 bases, with 14 bases between. The CDR3 totals 14 residues. The CDR3 DNA sequence: TGTGCCAGCAGCTCAGGAACAGGGATAACTGAAGCTTTCTTT. It specifies CASSSGTGITEAFF. Supplemented by reference TRBV5-6 and TRBJ1-1, the full variable domain reads DAGVTQSPTHLIKTRGQQVTLRCSPKSGHDTVSWYQQALGQGPQFIFQYYEEEERQRGNFPDRFSGHQFPNYSSELNVNALLLGDSALYLCASSSGTGITEAFFGQGTRLTVV.

The CDR3, as DNA: TGTGCCAGCAGGCCCCTTGGGCGGGAGCCCTCCTACGAGCAGTACTTC. Translation: CASRPLGREPSYEQYF. The V call is TRBV28, the J call TRBJ2-7, with 7 bases that match TRBD2. This CDR3 has 16 amino acids. In germline, CDR1 is MDHEN, CDR2 SYDVKM. Trimming at V came to 6 bases and at J to 0 bases, leaving 11 bases not matched to a gene.

In the case of this clone: An end of the junction differs from the germline gene, which may be a read error. The genes are TRBV5-4 and TRBJ2-7; 10 positions match TRBD1. There are 14 residues in the CDR3. Germline values: CDR1 SGHNT, CDR2 YYREEE (reference sequence). The CDR3 DNA reads as TGTGCCAGCAGCTTGGATTTGGGGACAGGGGTCGATCTATTC. Its translation is CASSLDLGTGVDLF. Full variable domain (remainder filled in from reference TRBV5-4 and TRBJ2-7): ETGVTQSPTHLIKTRGQQVTLRCSSQSGHNTVSWYQQALGQGPQFIFQYYREEENGRGNFPPRFSGLQFPNYSSELNVNALELDDSALYLCASSLDLGTGVDLFGPGTRLTVT.

The CDR3 nucleotides read TGCAGCGTTGAGCCCCTAGCGGGAGTTGAGACCCAGTACTTC. Its translation is CSVEPLAGVETQYF. The chain combines TRBV29-1 with TRBJ2-5; 10 bases are a match to TRBD2. V gave up 3 bases and J gave up 5 bases; unmatched junction bases: 6. This CDR3 comprises 14 residues. The germline V gene has CDR1 SQVTM and CDR2 ANQGSEA.

This clone was picked up a small number of times. The genes are TRBV4-1 and TRBJ1-5; no reliable D call. This CDR3 is built from 14 residues. V was cut by 2 bases and J by 3 bases, with 8 bases left in between. Germline CDR1 reads MGHRA; CDR2 reads YSYEKL. As DNA, the CDR3 is TGCGCCAGCAGCCAATCCCCGTTCAATCAGCCCCAGCATTTT. This codes for CASSQSPFNQPQHF.

The gene calls are TRBV27 and TRBJ1-1; D uncertain. Germline CDR1 is MNHEY and CDR2 is SMNVEV (reference sequence). The CDR3 covers 12 residues. Trimming took 6 bases from V and 2 from J, leaving 7 bases between them. The CDR3 region is CASRRDNTEAFF. The CDR3 DNA follows: TGTGCCAGCAGAAGGGATAACACTGAAGCTTTCTTT.

The J gene is TRBJ1-1, the V gene TRBV27; D is possibly TRBD1 (5 bases). CDR3 size: 14 residues. V was clipped by 7 bases and J by 1 base, with 13 bases between them. Germline assignment: CDR1 MNHEY and CDR2 SMNVEV (reference sequence). This CDR3 is CASKGTGGNTEAFF. CDR3 coding DNA: TGTGCCAGCAAGGGGACGGGAGGGAACACTGAAGCTTTCTTT.

The chain is built from TRBV19 and TRBJ2-7; D is uncertain. Germline V CDR1 and CDR2: LNHDA, SQIVND (reference sequence). The V end was cut by 5 bases, the J end by 5 bases, with 16 bases between. The CDR3 runs to 14 residues. The CDR3 loop reads CASSPIPTSDEQYF. The CDR3 DNA reads TGTGCCAGTAGTCCCATTCCCACCAGCGACGAGCAGTACTTC.

The chain links TRBV6-5 to TRBJ2-5; D perhaps matches TRBD2 (5 bases). With the DNA end fitting TRBJ2-7 better, the J assignment may be wrong. This CDR3 contains 15 residues. Germline V lookup: CDR1 MNHEY, CDR2 SVGAGI. CDR3 DNA sequence: TGTGCCAGCAGTCCCGGGGTCCTCGGAGTCTACGAGCAGTACTTC. This encodes CASSPGVLGVYEQYF.

The chain employs TRBV28 and TRBJ2-3; a weak D match, TRBD2 (6 bases). In germline, CDR1 is MDHEN, CDR2 SYDVKM. This CDR3 is 16 amino acids long. Trimming shortened V by 1 base and J by 3 bases, and 14 bases separated the two germline ends. The CDR3 protein is CASSLYDGSATDTQYF. The DNA of the CDR3 is TGTGCCAGCAGTTTATACGACGGGAGCGCGACAGATACGCAGTATTTT. Full variable domain (outside the CDR3, taken from reference TRBV28 and TRBJ2-3): DVKVTQSSRYLVKRTGEKVFLECVQDMDHENMFWYRQDPGLGLRLIYFSYDVKMKEKGDIPEGYSVSREKKERFSLILESASTNQTSMYLCASSLYDGSATDTQYFGPGTRLTVL.

Only one count was recorded for this clone. This chain connects TRBV19 to TRBJ2-6, with TRBD1 identical over 8 bases. This CDR3 region has 17 residues. Germline V gene data show CDR1 as LNHDA and CDR2 as SQIVND (reference sequence). V gave up 5 bases and J gave up 0 bases; unmatched junction bases: 6. The DNA for the CDR3 is TGTGCCAGTAGTGCCCGGGACAGGAGCTCTGGGGCCAACGTCCTGACTTTC. Protein: CASSARDRSSGANVLTF.

This clone was counted between two and nine times. The rearrangement uses TRBV11-2 and TRBJ2-1; tentative D call: TRBD2 (6 bases). The CDR3 is 15 residues long. V was pared by 9 bases and J by 2 bases, with 17 bases between. Germline V lookup: CDR1 SGHAT, CDR2 FQNNGV. The CDR3 spells CASMGGYATYNEQFF. For the CDR3, the DNA is TGTGCCAGTATGGGGGGTTACGCCACCTACAATGAGCAGTTCTTC.

The J gene is TRBJ2-7, the V gene TRBV2; D is undetermined. Trimming cost V 2 bases and J 5 bases, with 7 bases left between them. Per the germline V gene, CDR1 is SNHLY and CDR2 is FYNNEI. The length of the CDR3 is 12 residues. The DNA of the CDR3 is TGTGCCAGCAGTGAAATGGACCACGAGCAGTACTTC. Translation gives CASSEMDHEQYF.

This chain uses TRBV28 with TRBJ2-5; D ambiguous. V dropped 3 bases and J dropped 1 base, with 9 bases sitting between them. CDR1 and CDR2 (germline): MDHEN, SYDVKM. The CDR3 sequence is 14 residues long. CDR3 residues: CASSLANIQETQYF. Here the CDR3 DNA reads TGTGCCAGCAGTTTGGCAAACATCCAAGAGACCCAGTACTTC.

This clone was seen a single time. The same CDR3 arises from other DNA sequences in this sample as well. The chain carries TRBV27 and TRBJ1-1; the D gene is possibly TRBD1 (5 bases). V was trimmed by 2 bases and J by 1 base, leaving 8 bases between them. Germline V gives CDR1 MNHEY, CDR2 SMNVEV (reference sequence). CDR3 length: 14 amino acids. The CDR3 spells CASSLGGPNTEAFF. CDR3 in DNA: TGTGCCAGCAGTTTAGGGGGTCCGAACACTGAAGCTTTCTTT.

V and J are TRBV27 and TRBJ2-1; 10 nucleotides line up with TRBD2. The germline V gene has CDR1 MNHEY and CDR2 SMNVEV (reference sequence). The V segment lost 8 bases and the J segment 3 bases; nucleotides outside the gene matches: 4. This CDR3 spans 14 amino acids. The CDR3 DNA reads as TGTGCCAGCCAACTAGCGGGAAACTACAATGAGCAGTTCTTC. Translated, it gives CASQLAGNYNEQFF.

The gene calls are TRBV4-1 and TRBJ2-7; TRBD2 aligns across 9 bases. The J segment lost 6 bases and the V segment lost 6 bases, leaving 9 bases of the junction unmatched. The V gene's germline CDR1 is MGHRA and CDR2 YSYEKL. The CDR3 is 14 residues long. The CDR3 loop is CASSPSGESLEQYF. As DNA, the CDR3 is TGCGCCAGCAGTCCTAGCGGGGAGTCTCTCGAGCAGTACTTC.

The chain couples TRBV4-1 to TRBJ1-3, with D tentatively TRBD1 (6 bases). V was pared by 2 bases and J by 0 bases, with 8 bases between. The CDR3 has 15 residues. The germline V gene has CDR1 MGHRA and CDR2 YSYEKL. CDR3 bases: TGCGCCAGCAGCCAAAGCAGGGGCTCTGGAAACACCATATATTTT. It specifies CASSQSRGSGNTIYF.

This chain links TRBV25-1 with TRBJ1-4; D gene ambiguous. CDR3 length: 14 amino acids. Per germline, CDR1 MGHDK and CDR2 SYGVNS. V was clipped by 8 bases and J by 8 bases, with 18 bases between them. CDR3 nucleotide sequence: TGTGCCAGCGGCCCAATCGAGGAGGAGGAAAAACTGTTTTTT. It encodes CASGPIEEEEKLFF.

The chain carries TRBV5-1 and TRBJ2-1, with D hard to call. V was cut by 5 bases and J by 5 bases, with 11 bases left in between. Germline V gene data show CDR1 as SGHRS and CDR2 as YFSETQ. This CDR3 is 13 amino acids long. The CDR3 coding sequence is TGCGCCAGCAGACCCCCGGGCGACAATGAGCAGTTCTTC. It encodes CASRPPGDNEQFF. The whole variable domain, filled in from reference TRBV5-1 and TRBJ2-1, reads KAGVTQTPRYLIKTRGQQVTLSCSPISGHRSVSWYQQTPGQGLQFLFEYFSETQRNKGNFPGRFSGRQFSNSRSEMNVSTLELGDSALYLCASRPPGDNEQFFGPGTRLTVL.

The chain carries TRBV9 and TRBJ2-3, with TRBD2 matching over 7 bases. Germline V gives CDR1 SGDLS, CDR2 YYNGEE. J gave up 0 bases and V 0 bases, and 4 bases lay outside the gene matches. The length of the CDR3 is 16 residues. The CDR3 nucleotides are TGTGCCAGCAGCGTAGAACCAGCGGGAAGCACAGATACGCAGTATTTT. This gives the protein CASSVEPAGSTDTQYF.

This clone occurred once. The rearrangement joins TRBV5-4 to TRBJ2-7; 9 positions agree with TRBD2. Germline V CDR1 and CDR2: SGHNT, YYREEE (reference sequence). This CDR3 is 15 amino acids long. The ends lost 0 bases at V and 2 bases at J; junction bases unmatched: 3. The CDR3 sequence: CASSLGLAGTYEQYF. DNA for the CDR3: TGTGCCAGCAGCTTGGGTCTAGCGGGAACCTACGAGCAGTACTTC. Supplemented by reference TRBV5-4 and TRBJ2-7, the full variable domain reads ETGVTQSPTHLIKTRGQQVTLRCSSQSGHNTVSWYQQALGQGPQFIFQYYREEENGRGNFPPRFSGLQFPNYSSELNVNALELDDSALYLCASSLGLAGTYEQYFGPGTRLTVT.

The chain is built from TRBV4-2 and TRBJ1-2; no firm D call. The V gene lost 0 bases and the J gene lost 4 bases, with 0 bases spanning the gap. The CDR3 length is 11 residues. The germline V gene has CDR1 LGHNA and CDR2 YNFKEQ. The CDR3 sequence is CASSQDYGYTF. The CDR3, as DNA: TGTGCCAGCAGCCAAGACTATGGCTACACCTTC.

V and J are TRBV19 and TRBJ2-7; D remains unclear. Germline CDR1 LNHDA, CDR2 SQIVND (reference sequence). This CDR3 has 12 amino acids. With 4 bases removed from V and 2 bases from J, the gap between germline ends came to 6 bases. The CDR3 coding sequence is TGTGCCAGTAGTAGGAACACCTACGAGCAGTACTTC. Residues: CASSRNTYEQYF.

The V and J genes are TRBV4-1 and TRBJ1-3, with D maybe TRBD1 (5 bases). Deletions cut 2 bases from V and 8 bases from J, with 19 bases between. The CDR3 is 16 amino acids. CDR1 and CDR2 (germline): MGHRA, YSYEKL. The CDR3 reads CASSQSRGFQGHTIYF. The DNA for the CDR3 is TGCGCCAGCAGCCAAAGCCGGGGTTTTCAGGGCCACACCATATATTTT.